Following are 10 T cell receptor beta chains from one sample sequenced in a study of T cell responses to AZD1222 COVID-19 vaccine. Clones were read by immunoSEQ multiplex PCR, and TCRdb kept only the in-frame ones, dropping some. The sample shows fewer than 300,000 clones, about 92% of them seen only once. Sample: peripheral blood, taken on day 0 of AZD1222 vaccination. Every receptor here comes from an adult in good health.

This chain links TRBV2 with TRBJ1-6, with 7 positions matching TRBD1. Germline CDR1 and CDR2: SNHLY and FYNNEI. CDR3 length equals 12 residues. The trim removed 8 bases at V and 10 bases at J, leaving 5 bases unmatched. CDR3 sequence (DNA): TGTGCCAGCTCAACAGGGGTGTCACCCCTCCACTTT. This codes for CASSTGVSPLHF.

The V and J genes are TRBV2 and TRBJ2-7, with D possibly TRBD1 on 6 matching bases. V was pared by 11 bases and J by 2 bases, with 16 bases between. The germline V gene encodes CDR1 SNHLY and CDR2 FYNNEI. The CDR3 is 13 amino acids. The CDR3 DNA follows: TGTGCCGCCAAGGACAGCTATACCTACGAGCAGTACTTC. This gives the protein CAAKDSYTYEQYF.

The chain combines TRBV4-2 with TRBJ1-5; maybe TRBD1 (5 bases). The V gene lost 1 base and the J gene lost 5 bases, with 9 bases spanning the gap. Germline assignment: CDR1 LGHNA and CDR2 YNFKEQ. CDR3 length: 14 amino acids. The CDR3 nucleotides read TGTGCCAGCAGCCAAGTCCAGGGAGATCAGCCCCAGCATTTT. Amino acids: CASSQVQGDQPQHF.

The chain combines TRBV28 with TRBJ2-7; D unclear. The germline V gene encodes CDR1 MDHEN and CDR2 SYDVKM. The CDR3 is 14 amino acids. The ends were cut back, 6 bases at V and 0 bases at J, with 12 bases in the middle. Here the CDR3 reads CASSEGYFSYEQYF. The CDR3 coding sequence is TGTGCCAGCAGCGAAGGTTATTTCTCCTACGAGCAGTACTTC.

The chain is built from TRBV19 and TRBJ1-6; TRBD1 might be the D (5 bases). V was clipped by 5 bases and J by 9 bases, with 14 bases between them. CDR3 length: 14 amino acids. Per germline, CDR1 LNHDA and CDR2 SQIVND (reference sequence). The CDR3 coding sequence is TGTGCCAGTAGTGTGGGGGTATCGAGTTCACCCCTCCACTTT. Its protein is CASSVGVSSSPLHF.

This clone was seen only once. This sequence joins TRBV4-1 and TRBJ1-5; D gene unclear. Germline V gene lookup returns CDR1 MGHRA and CDR2 YSYEKL. The V end was cut by 1 base, the J end by 2 bases, with 9 bases between. CDR3 length: 15 residues. CDR3 nucleotides: TGCGCCAGCAGCCAAGGCGGGGAGGGCAATCAGCCCCAGCATTTT. Protein: CASSQGGEGNQPQHF.

This sequence joins TRBV6-6 and TRBJ1-1, with 10 bases fitting TRBD1. CDR1 and CDR2 from the germline V gene are MNHNY and SVGAGI (reference sequence). The V gene end was trimmed by 5 bases and the J gene end by 12 bases; junction bases not matched to a gene: 9. The CDR3 covers 13 residues. The CDR3 region is CASSTSDDRGPFF. In DNA form, the CDR3 reads TGTGCCAGCAGTACATCAGACGACAGGGGGCCTTTCTTT.

This rearrangement joins TRBV6-5 to TRBJ1-1; D is undetermined. The ends were cut back, 5 bases at V and 7 bases at J, with 17 bases in the middle. CDR1 MNHEY and CDR2 SVGAGI come from the germline V gene. The CDR3 covers 14 residues. CDR3 in DNA: TGTGCCAGCAGTCCGGTGGGCCCAGCGGGTGAAGCTTTCTTT. Translated: CASSPVGPAGEAFF.

This clone was seen a single time. The chain links TRBV27 to TRBJ1-5, with D possibly being TRBD1 (5 bases). V gave up 6 bases and J gave up 4 bases, with 19 bases separating them. The CDR3 consists of 16 residues. Germline CDR1 MNHEY, CDR2 SMNVEV (reference sequence). The CDR3 region is CASRELGGLGNQPQHF. The CDR3, as DNA: TGTGCCAGCAGAGAGCTCGGGGGATTAGGAAATCAGCCCCAGCATTTT.

This clone was seen just once. The rearrangement links TRBV28 to TRBJ1-2, with TRBD1 matching 8 bases. The trim removed 7 bases at V and 8 bases at J, leaving 12 bases unmatched. The CDR3 totals 14 residues. From germline, CDR1 is MDHEN and CDR2 SYDVKM. The CDR3, as DNA: TGTGCCAGCACCCTGGGAGGACAGGGCGGAGGCTACACCTTC. Protein product: CASTLGGQGGGYTF.